Given below is one T cell receptor beta chain in context. The antigen remains unidentified. The data were taken from a study of T cell repertoires in cytomegalovirus infection. Looking at the study overall: Carrying CMV and the relevant HLA type showed in public TCR beta signatures. The study, taken as a whole, reports: CMV carriers with the relevant HLA were identified by cumulative public TCR beta family frequency. The response measured ex vivo was dominated by TCR beta clonotypes (HLA-C-restricted and CMV-specific).

Germline loops: CDR1 SGHTA, CDR2 FQGNSA. V was trimmed by 1 base and J by 1 base, leaving 4 bases between them. CDR3 size: 14 residues. TCRdb fed the reads into MiXCR, producing one record per CDR3 protein. The sample lists approximately 130,000 distinct CDR3 sequences, 20% to 30% occurring once. The source is a human donor in good health (CMV status not recorded). Some clones in this sample may be carry-over from other donors' samples. V usage is TRBV7-2 and J usage is TRBJ2-2; D remains unclear. The sample comprised PBMCs, sequenced either directly or after in vitro stimulation (not recorded which). CDR3 amino acids: CASSLGLNTGELFF. DNA for the CDR3: TGTGCCAGCAGCTTAGGACTGAACACCGGGGAGCTGTTTTTT. The complete variable domain, with remaining parts taken from reference TRBV7-2 and TRBJ2-2, reads GAGVSQSPSNKVTEKGKDVELRCDPISGHTALYWYRQSLGQGLEFLIYFQGNSAPDKSGLPSDRFSAERTGGSVSTLTIQRTQQEDSAVYLCASSLGLNTGELFFGEGSRLTVL.